This T cell receptor (beta chain) was documented in a study of T cell repertoires in cytomegalovirus infection (dated by TCRdb to the late 2010s). About the study as a whole: The peptide stimulations were aimed at well-studied HLA-B-restricted epitopes as well as recently identified HLA-C-restricted CMV epitopes, whose presentation resists viral immunomodulation. Donor HLA type was relevant to the analysis, as public TCR beta signatures indicated carriage of CMV infection together with the matching HLA type. Study-wide conclusions, independent of this receptor: Carriers of CMV infection plus the relevant HLA type were discriminated by the cumulative frequency of public TCR beta family members in the study cohort and in an independent roughly 400-donor cohort. The ex vivo response was dominated by HLA-C-restricted CMV-specific TCR beta clonotypes, and the single most frequent clonotype in two of eight donors was supplied by these HLA-C-restricted clonotypes.

TCRdb names Illumina HiSeq 1500 as the instrument used. Using fastp at Q25 and MiXCR, TCRdb reprocessed the public reads and kept productive beta chains. Each CDR3 protein appears once, grouped with its most common genes and DNA. Across this sample there are 650,000 to 900,000 distinct CDR3 sequences, with roughly 28% seen only once. Together, the top ten hold 10% to 15% of the sample. Sequences MNHEY (CDR1) and SMNVEV (CDR2) are obtained from the germline V gene (reference sequence). V is cut by 5 bases and J by 2 bases, and the space between the germline ends is 18 bases. The CDR3 spans 16 residues, from the cysteine through the phenylalanine. Only the CDR3 DNA is retained, 48 bases long and in frame from the first base. The sample holds many counts of this clonotype. The antigen this receptor binds is unknown. No base-level quality is on record; no much larger clone is a single base apart. The label giving this sample's treatment or condition can be read as: in vitro stimulation with specific CMV peptide epitopes to enrich CMV-specific T cells.

The source of this sequence is a human donor in good health (CMV status not recorded). Some clones in this sample may be carry-over from other donors' samples. Recombination joined TRBV27 with TRBJ2-5; the D match is possibly TRBD1 or TRBD2, with 5 bases aligned in each. The sequences come from cultured CD8+ T cells from PBMCs, collected from culture after CMV antigen stimulation. The CDR3 sequence is CASSQTGRRPQETQYF. The DNA sequence follows: TGTGCCAGCAGTCAGACGGGACGTCGACCTCAAGAGACCCAGTACTTC.